This passage covers 5 T cell receptor beta chains from one sample sequenced in a study of vaccination and CD4 T cells after COVID-19. The treatment: approximately 11-day PBMC culture with coronavirus spike peptide pools or control peptides (ViraFEST assay). The antigens of these receptors remain unknown. The Oncomine TCR Beta short-read assay was applied to DNA of cultured CD4+ T cells. TCRdb re-analysed the PCR reads in MiXCR, keeping a single row per CDR3 protein. This table has fewer than 20,000 distinct CDR3 sequences, around half appearing once. The sample here was CD4+ T cells from blood, cultured in vitro, taken before SARS-CoV-2 vaccination. These receptor sequences come from a human donor who had recovered from COVID-19.

This sequence joins TRBV25-1 and TRBJ1-5; TRBD1 matches 7 bases. V shed 3 bases, J shed 2 bases, and the junction held 10 bases outside the gene matches. This CDR3 spans 17 amino acids. CDR1 is MGHDK, CDR2 SYGVNS, per germline. The CDR3 DNA is TGTGCCAGCAGTGAGGGAGAAACAGGGGAGGGCAATCAGCCCCAGCATTTT. It is translated as CASSEGETGEGNQPQHF.

The gene calls are TRBV4-2 and TRBJ2-3; D not certain. The CDR3 is made up of 14 amino acids. V lost 4 bases to trimming and J lost 2 bases, with 10 bases between them. Germline assignment: CDR1 LGHNA and CDR2 YNFKEQ. The CDR3 spells CASSRYSSTDTQYF. CDR3 nucleotides: TGTGCCAGCAGCCGGTACAGTTCCACAGATACGCAGTATTTT.

This chain uses TRBV27 with TRBJ1-2; D call uncertain. CDR3 length equals 16 residues. V was shortened by 0 bases and J by 4 bases, with 15 bases between the two germline ends. The germline gives CDR1 MNHEY, CDR2 SMNVEV (reference sequence). CDR3: CASSLSANTGRYGYTF. CDR3 DNA sequence: TGTGCCAGCAGTTTATCGGCGAATACCGGTCGCTATGGCTACACCTTC.

This chain links TRBV19 with TRBJ1-5; D is unresolved. Between the trimmed V and J ends, which lost 3 bases and 0 bases, there was a span of 12 bases. The germline V gene encodes CDR1 LNHDA and CDR2 SQIVND (reference sequence). The CDR3 totals 16 residues. CDR3 DNA sequence: TGTGCCAGTAGTATCCCCCGCAGGAGTAGCAATCAGCCCCAGCATTTT. This codes for CASSIPRRSSNQPQHF.

The chain couples TRBV20-1 to TRBJ1-5, with D possibly matching TRBD1 (6 bases). Per the germline V gene, CDR1 is DFQATT and CDR2 is SNEGSKA (reference sequence). The CDR3 length is 15 residues. The V and J ends lost 6 bases and 7 bases respectively, with 22 bases between them. The chain's CDR3 is CSAGAQQGIGQPQHF. The CDR3, as DNA: TGCAGTGCGGGAGCACAACAGGGTATAGGGCAGCCCCAGCATTTT.